This entry lists 22 T cell receptor beta chains sequenced from one sample in a study of long-term antiretroviral therapy in people with HIV. They ran version v3.0 of the immunoSEQ assay at survey level. The protocol was immunoSEQ multiplex PCR, while the TCRdb copy is restricted to in-frame clones and leaves out a portion. This sample yields 22,000 or so clones, of which 84% are seen a single time; roughly 18% belongs to the top ten. This sample comprised unsorted PBMCs, obtained 0.5 years before starting antiretroviral therapy. These receptor sequences come from a man between 35 and 55 years old with HIV.

This sequence joins TRBV29-1 and TRBJ1-5; 9 nucleotides match TRBD1. The junction had 8 bases not matched to a gene; V was cut back by 5 bases and J by 6 bases. Germline CDR1 SQVTM, CDR2 ANQGSEA. CDR3 size: 14 residues. CDR3 sequence reads: CSVQGTGSGQPQHF. The CDR3 coding sequence is TGCAGCGTTCAGGGGACAGGGAGTGGTCAGCCCCAGCATTTT.

This clone is a singleton in its sample. This chain links TRBV6-5 with TRBJ1-4, with a tentative D call TRBD1 (6 bases). This CDR3 comprises 13 residues. V was pared by 5 bases and J by 8 bases, with 12 bases between. Germline assignment: CDR1 MNHEY and CDR2 SVGAGI. CDR3 DNA: TGTGCCAGCAGTCGTGGGGGGGCAGAAAAACTGTTTTTT. This translates into CASSRGGAEKLFF.

This chain links TRBV5-1 with TRBJ1-1; TRBD1 is a possible D gene (6 bases). Per the germline V gene, CDR1 is SGHRS and CDR2 is YFSETQ. The CDR3 has 15 amino acids. Trimming removed 5 bases from V and 0 bases from J, with 14 bases in between. CDR3 DNA sequence: TGCGCCAGCAGTCAAGGGGGAGTAATGAACACTGAAGCTTTCTTT. It encodes CASSQGGVMNTEAFF.

Turning to this clone: The junction shows a germline mismatch at one end, possibly a read error. J is TRBJ2-1 and V is TRBV5-4; D ambiguous. This CDR3 comprises 11 residues. Germline lookup yields CDR1 SGHNT and CDR2 YYREEE (reference sequence). The CDR3 sequence: CASSLFNEEFF. As DNA, the CDR3 is TGTGCCAGCAGCTTGTTTAATGAGGAGTTCTTC.

V usage is TRBV5-8 and J usage is TRBJ2-5; the D gene could be TRBD1 or TRBD2 (6 bases each). The CDR3 totals 14 residues. The germline V and J ends were trimmed by 7 bases and 2 bases, with 15 bases remaining between them. Germline assignment: CDR1 SGHTS and CDR2 YDEGEE. CDR3 sequence (DNA): TGTGCCAGCTTGCACGGGGGCACACAAGAGACCCAGTACTTC. It codes for CASLHGGTQETQYF.

The chain uses TRBV5-1 and TRBJ1-4; maybe TRBD1 (5 bases). Trimming left V 6 bases short and J 8 bases short, with 14 bases between. The CDR3 contains 13 residues. Germline values: CDR1 SGHRS, CDR2 YFSETQ. The CDR3: CASTQGIGEKLFF. The CDR3 bases are TGCGCCAGCACCCAGGGCATCGGGGAAAAACTGTTTTTT.

The rearrangement uses TRBV28 and TRBJ1-4; D uncertain. V dropped 6 bases and J dropped 4 bases, with 15 bases sitting between them. The CDR3 extends over 15 amino acids. The germline V gene encodes CDR1 MDHEN and CDR2 SYDVKM. The CDR3 nucleotides read TGTGCCAGCAGAACGCCCGGGGTCCGTAATGAAAAACTGTTTTTT. Its translation: CASRTPGVRNEKLFF.

Concerning this clone: An end of the junction does not agree with germline; a read error may underlie this. The rearrangement links TRBV7-7 to TRBJ1-5; a possible D gene is TRBD1 (5 bases). Per germline, CDR1 SSHAT and CDR2 FNYEAQ (reference sequence). CDR3 length equals 16 residues. The CDR3 is CASSLEKAGGNQPQHF. As DNA, the CDR3 is TGTGCTAGCAGCTTAGAAAAAGCGGGGGGCAATCAGCCCCAGCATTTT.

This clone was observed once. This chain uses TRBV9 with TRBJ2-7, with 7 bases fitting TRBD1. With 7 bases clipped from V and 0 bases from J, the junction kept 7 bases outside the gene matches. The length of the CDR3 is 14 residues. The germline V gene has CDR1 SGDLS and CDR2 YYNGEE. CDR3 in amino acids: CASGPTGNSYEQYF. The DNA of the CDR3 is TGTGCCAGCGGGCCGACAGGGAACTCCTACGAGCAGTACTTC.

The chain recombines TRBV19 with TRBJ1-1; D call uncertain. The V end lost 4 bases, the J end lost 0 bases, and 24 bases lay between the germline ends. Germline CDR1 and CDR2: LNHDA and SQIVND (reference sequence). The CDR3 contains 19 residues. The CDR3 region is CASSTSAEVFRYMNTEAFF. The CDR3 coding sequence is TGTGCCAGTAGTACGTCTGCGGAAGTTTTCCGATACATGAACACTGAAGCTTTCTTT.

This clone was observed once. The genes are TRBV30 and TRBJ1-5, with D maybe TRBD1 (5 bases). The germline gives CDR1 GTSNPN, CDR2 SVGIG (reference sequence). The CDR3 extends over 15 amino acids. V was pared by 1 base and J by 2 bases, with 12 bases between. The CDR3 region is CAWSGQGKGNQPQHF. The CDR3 bases are TGTGCCTGGAGTGGTCAGGGAAAGGGCAATCAGCCCCAGCATTTT.

CDR3 sequence (DNA): TGTGCCAGCAGCTCCGGACTAGCGGGTGTATACGAGCAGTACTTC. Its translation: CASSSGLAGVYEQYF. The rearrangement joins TRBV7-9 to TRBJ2-7, with 11 nucleotides matching TRBD2. This CDR3 has 15 residues. J gave up 4 bases and V 4 bases, and 6 bases lay outside the gene matches. CDR1 is SEHNR and CDR2 is FQNEAQ in the germline V gene (reference sequence).

V and J are TRBV27 and TRBJ2-5, with D hard to call. The CDR3 extends over 11 amino acids. Germline CDR1 is MNHEY and CDR2 is SMNVEV (reference sequence). Between the trimmed V and J ends, which lost 3 bases and 7 bases, there was a span of 6 bases. This CDR3 is CASSLGGTQYF. The CDR3 region has the DNA TGTGCCAGCAGTTTGGGCGGGACCCAGTACTTC.

J is TRBJ2-1 and V is TRBV5-1, with 8 bases identical to TRBD2. With V trimmed by 4 bases and J by 8 bases, 14 bases remained unmatched. This CDR3 spans 16 amino acids. Per the germline V gene, CDR1 is SGHRS and CDR2 is YFSETQ. Here the CDR3 DNA reads TGCGCCAGCAGCAAACAACCGGGACTAGGGATCGATGAGCAGTTCTTC. This codes for CASSKQPGLGIDEQFF.

This rearrangement joins TRBV5-1 to TRBJ1-2, with TRBD1 as a possible D gene (6 bases). There are 14 residues in the CDR3. Trimming took off 4 bases at V and 3 bases at J, with 13 bases between the two ends. CDR1 is SGHRS, CDR2 YFSETQ, per germline. The CDR3 reads CASSNRQAHYGYTF. For the CDR3, the DNA is TGCGCCAGCAGCAACCGACAGGCCCACTATGGCTACACCTTC.

This chain links TRBV6-6 with TRBJ2-2, with D perhaps matching TRBD2 (6 bases). Germline loops: CDR1 MNHNY, CDR2 SVGAGI (reference sequence). This CDR3 contains 16 residues. Trimming shortened V by 6 bases and J by 5 bases, and 19 bases separated the two germline ends. The CDR3 spells CASRPSRGEGTGELFF. The CDR3 region has the DNA TGTGCCAGCAGGCCCAGCCGCGGGGAAGGAACCGGGGAGCTGTTTTTT.

V is TRBV6-6 and J is TRBJ2-7; 7 bases match TRBD1. Germline CDR1 and CDR2: MNHNY and SVGAGI (reference sequence). V lost 5 bases to trimming and J lost 3 bases; unmatched junction nucleotides: 7. The CDR3 runs 14 residues. The CDR3 loop reads CASSQLDRIYEQYF. CDR3 bases: TGTGCCAGCAGTCAACTGGACAGGATCTACGAGCAGTACTTC.

The gene calls are TRBV6-1 and TRBJ1-1; D call uncertain. CDR1 and CDR2 from the germline V gene are MNHNS and SASEGT. The CDR3 runs 9 residues. Trimming removed 4 bases at V and 9 bases at J, with 3 bases between. CDR3: CASSAQAFF. In DNA form, the CDR3 reads TGTGCCAGCAGTGCACAAGCTTTCTTT.

The V call is TRBV5-1, the J call TRBJ2-2, with 7 positions matching TRBD1. The CDR3 consists of 14 residues. J gave up 5 bases and V 4 bases, and 5 bases lay outside the gene matches. Germline V gene lookup returns CDR1 SGHRS and CDR2 YFSETQ. DNA of the CDR3: TGCGCCAGCAGCACGGGACAGTATACCGGGGAGCTGTTTTTT. Translated, it gives CASSTGQYTGELFF.

The genes are TRBV28 and TRBJ1-4, with 8 bases lining up with TRBD1. Trimming at V came to 5 bases and at J to 5 bases, leaving 13 bases not matched to a gene. The CDR3 spans 17 residues. Germline V gene lookup returns CDR1 MDHEN and CDR2 SYDVKM. The CDR3 here is CASSPIPGQGWNEKLFF. CDR3 coding DNA: TGTGCCAGCAGTCCAATACCCGGACAGGGCTGGAATGAAAAACTGTTTTTT.

A single count supports this clone. V is TRBV20-1 and J is TRBJ1-1, with unresolved D. Germline V gene lookup returns CDR1 DFQATT and CDR2 SNEGSKA (reference sequence). Trimming pared 3 bases from V and 9 bases from J, leaving 8 bases between. CDR3 size: 10 residues. The CDR3 sequence is CSARARKAFF. DNA of the CDR3: TGCAGTGCTAGGGCGAGGAAAGCTTTCTTT.

The chain links TRBV5-1 to TRBJ2-7; 7 bases match TRBD2. Germline V gene sequence: CDR1 SGHRS, CDR2 YFSETQ. The CDR3 totals 12 residues. V lost 5 bases and J lost 4; bases outside the gene matches: 3. The CDR3 sequence: CASSSGGYEQYF. CDR3 DNA sequence: TGCGCCAGCAGTTCGGGGGGTTACGAGCAGTACTTC.